Each of the 18 T cell receptor beta chains below was sequenced from the same sample in a study of cytomegalovirus exposure and HLA in healthy donors (dated by TCRdb to 2016 to 2017). Library preparation was by the immunoSEQ multiplex PCR assay. For the multiplex PCR, a mixture combining 60 forward primers for TCR Vbeta segments and 13 reverse primers for TCR Jbeta segments was used. In TCRdb, the immuneACCESS table is reduced to in-frame sequences with V and J assigned. These tables do not hold every clone; where another copy was compared, an unresolved V gene accounts for under half, and the others remain unexplained. This sample gives 200,000 to 250,000 clones in total; 70% to 90% of them show up just once. The ten largest make up roughly 3.1% of the sample. Material: PBMCs. The receptors come from a man aged 30-40 years in good health and CMV-seronegative.

The rearrangement links TRBV7-9 to TRBJ1-6, with 7 nucleotides matching TRBD1. CDR1 and CDR2 from the germline V gene are SEHNR and FQNEAQ (reference sequence). The J segment lost 7 bases and the V segment lost 2 bases, leaving 5 bases of the junction unmatched. The CDR3 extends over 15 amino acids. CDR3 residues: CASSLRDSLNSPLHF. The CDR3, as DNA: TGTGCCAGCAGCTTACGGGACAGCTTAAATTCACCCCTCCACTTT. The whole variable domain, remainder taken from reference TRBV7-9 and TRBJ1-6, is DTGVSQNPRHKITKRGQNVTFRCDPISEHNRLYWYRQTLGQGPEFLTYFQNEAQLEKSRLLSDRFSAERPKGSFSTLEIQRTEQGDSAMYLCASSLRDSLNSPLHFGNGTRLTVT.

The genes are TRBV27 and TRBJ2-2; D might be TRBD2 (5 bases). Germline CDR1 is MNHEY and CDR2 is SMNVEV (reference sequence). CDR3 size: 15 residues. Trimming shortened V by 2 bases and J by 4 bases, and 11 bases separated the two germline ends. The CDR3 here is CASSLTTGSTGELFF. The CDR3 region has the DNA TGTGCCAGCAGTTTAACGACGGGGTCCACCGGGGAGCTGTTTTTT.

The sample holds one count of this clone. This chain joins TRBV7-9 and TRBJ1-1; maybe TRBD1 (6 bases). Per germline, CDR1 SEHNR and CDR2 FQNEAQ (reference sequence). V was shortened by 0 bases and J by 7 bases, with 15 bases between the two germline ends. There are 15 residues in the CDR3. The CDR3 loop reads CASSLAQGRDIEAFF. CDR3 DNA sequence: TGTGCCAGCAGCTTAGCCCAGGGGAGGGATATTGAAGCTTTCTTT.

This rearrangement joins TRBV9 to TRBJ1-1; a possible D gene is TRBD1 (6 bases). This CDR3 has 12 amino acids. Between the trimmed V and J ends, which lost 4 bases and 7 bases, there was a span of 11 bases. The germline V gene encodes CDR1 SGDLS and CDR2 YYNGEE. CDR3 in amino acids: CASSPTGLEAFF. Here the CDR3 DNA reads TGTGCCAGCAGCCCGACAGGCCTTGAAGCTTTCTTT.

This rearrangement joins TRBV28 to TRBJ2-7; D is uncertain. Trimming cost V 7 bases and J 2 bases, with 12 bases left between them. Germline CDR1 is MDHEN and CDR2 is SYDVKM. The CDR3 runs 13 residues. As DNA, the CDR3 is TGTGCCAGCACCTCCTCGTATACCTACGAGCAGTACTTC. It encodes CASTSSYTYEQYF.

This chain connects TRBV5-6 to TRBJ1-1, with 9 bases lining up with TRBD1. Germline-derived CDR1 and CDR2 are SGHDT and YYEEEE. The CDR3 has 15 residues. V shed 3 bases, J shed 3 bases, and the junction held 6 bases outside the gene matches. CDR3 nucleotides: TGTGCCAGCAGCTGGTGGACAGGGGAGGACACTGAAGCTTTCTTT. Its protein product is CASSWWTGEDTEAFF.

The gene calls are TRBV7-2 and TRBJ2-7, with D perhaps matching TRBD2 (6 bases). From germline, CDR1 is SGHTA and CDR2 FQGNSA. The ends were cut back, 4 bases at V and 6 bases at J, with 10 bases in the middle. The CDR3 is made up of 12 amino acids. CDR3 in amino acids: CASSWRDGEQYF. DNA for the CDR3: TGTGCCAGCAGCTGGCGGGACGGCGAGCAGTACTTC.

This clone was recorded once. The rearrangement uses TRBV10-3 and TRBJ2-5; 11 bases agree with TRBD2. Losses at the gene ends were 3 bases for V and 2 bases for J; bases not matched to a gene: 17. CDR3 length: 20 residues. Per the germline V gene, CDR1 is ENHRY and CDR2 is SYGVKD. In nucleotides, the CDR3 is TGTGCCATCAGTGAAATCTTAGTGGGTAGCGGGGGGGCCCAGCAAGAGACCCAGTACTTC. Translation gives CAISEILVGSGGAQQETQYF.

V and J are TRBV7-9 and TRBJ2-7; D is unclear. Germline values: CDR1 SEHNR, CDR2 FQNEAQ (reference sequence). The CDR3 extends over 12 amino acids. Trimming removed 5 bases at V and 5 bases at J, with 10 bases between. The CDR3 sequence is CASSEDPHEQYF. DNA for the CDR3: TGTGCCAGCAGCGAGGATCCCCACGAGCAGTACTTC. The variable domain in full, with the rest retrieved from reference TRBV7-9 and TRBJ2-7, is DTGVSQNPRHKITKRGQNVTFRCDPISEHNRLYWYRQTLGQGPEFLTYFQNEAQLEKSRLLSDRFSAERPKGSFSTLEIQRTEQGDSAMYLCASSEDPHEQYFGPGTRLTVT.

V gene TRBV4-1 combines with J gene TRBJ2-7; D not resolved. Trimming left V 4 bases short and J 5 bases short, with 12 bases between. Germline CDR1 MGHRA, CDR2 YSYEKL. The CDR3 has 13 amino acids. For the CDR3, the DNA is TGCGCCAGCAGCCCTCGGAGATCGGACGAGCAGTACTTC. Translated: CASSPRRSDEQYF.

A few counts support this clone. This sequence joins TRBV5-1 and TRBJ2-3; TRBD1 aligns across 7 bases. The CDR3 contains 15 residues. The trim removed 5 bases at V and 0 bases at J, leaving 6 bases unmatched. CDR1 and CDR2 (germline): SGHRS, YFSETQ. The CDR3 loop is CASRIGQVSTDTQYF. In nucleotides, the CDR3 is TGCGCCAGCAGAATTGGACAGGTTAGCACAGATACGCAGTATTTT.

The chain has TRBV9 and TRBJ1-6, with 7 bases identical to TRBD1. CDR3 size: 15 residues. J gave up 10 bases and V 0 bases, and 7 bases lay outside the gene matches. Germline V lookup: CDR1 SGDLS, CDR2 YYNGEE. The CDR3 region is CASSVDPQGGSPLHF. The CDR3, as DNA: TGTGCCAGCAGCGTAGACCCGCAGGGGGGATCACCCCTCCACTTT.

The rearrangement joins TRBV2 to TRBJ1-6; the D is unclear. The CDR3 is made up of 14 amino acids. V was trimmed by 4 bases and J by 5 bases, leaving 9 bases between them. The germline gives CDR1 SNHLY, CDR2 FYNNEI. As DNA, the CDR3 is TGTGCCAGCAGTGGCTTTGAGGATAATTCACCCCTCCACTTT. Amino acids: CASSGFEDNSPLHF. The whole variable domain, remainder taken from reference TRBV2 and TRBJ1-6, is EPEVTQTPSHQVTQMGQEVILRCVPISNHLYFYWYRQILGQKVEFLVSFYNNEISEKSEIFDDQFSVERPDGSNFTLKIRSTKLEDSAMYFCASSGFEDNSPLHFGNGTRLTVT.

The chain recombines TRBV28 with TRBJ1-6; no clear D. Germline V gene data show CDR1 as MDHEN and CDR2 as SYDVKM. V was cut by 4 bases and J by 0 bases, with 13 bases left in between. The length of the CDR3 is 17 residues. CDR3 sequence: CASSSATESSYNSPLHF. The CDR3 DNA reads TGTGCCAGCAGTTCGGCCACGGAGAGCTCCTATAATTCACCCCTCCACTTT.

The rearrangement joins TRBV4-2 to TRBJ2-2, with 11 bases that match TRBD2. Trimming took 3 bases from V and 0 from J; bases not matched to a gene: 6. The CDR3 runs 18 residues. Per the germline V gene, CDR1 is LGHNA and CDR2 is YNFKEQ. The CDR3 loop reads CASSQPPGLAANTGELFF. The CDR3 coding sequence is TGTGCCAGCAGCCAGCCACCGGGACTAGCGGCGAACACCGGGGAGCTGTTTTTT.

This CDR3 is CASSVGPGSSNEKLFF. CDR3 DNA sequence: TGTGCCAGCAGCGTAGGGCCAGGGTCAAGTAATGAAAAACTGTTTTTT. V gene TRBV9 combines with J gene TRBJ1-4, with D maybe TRBD1 (5 bases). Germline lookup yields CDR1 SGDLS and CDR2 YYNGEE. This CDR3 is built from 16 residues. Trimming stripped 0 bases from V and 4 bases from J, with 13 bases between.

This chain connects TRBV27 to TRBJ2-7, with a weak D call TRBD1 (6 bases). V was cut by 3 bases and J by 3 bases, with 18 bases left in between. CDR1 and CDR2 (germline): MNHEY, SMNVEV (reference sequence). The CDR3 length is 16 residues. The CDR3 protein is CASSFRQVINLYEQYF. CDR3 nucleotides: TGTGCCAGCAGTTTCCGACAGGTAATCAACCTCTACGAGCAGTACTTC.

This clone was counted only a few times. At one of its ends the junction is not consistent with the germline gene, which may arise from a read error. Other DNA sequences in this sample translate to the same CDR3. The chain couples TRBV6-1 to TRBJ2-6; the D gene is possibly TRBD2 (6 bases). Germline values: CDR1 MNHNS, CDR2 SASEGT. The CDR3 has 14 residues. This CDR3 reads CASSGGTGASVLTF. DNA for the CDR3: TGTGCCAGCAGTGGGGGGACTGGGGCCAGCGTCCTGACTTTC.